The next 3 T cell receptor beta chains were all read from a single sample in a study of blood T cells in healthy people across ages. For the second PCR, which ran for about 6 to 11 cycles, a sample-barcoded 5' primer and a J-beta primer mix were used. TCRdb analysed the 5' RACE reads with MiXCR anew, one entry per CDR3 protein. The sample contains about 1.1 million distinct CDR3 sequences, 30% to 40% of which appear only once. Specimen: blood. All receptors come from a man between 18 and 29 years old in good health.

This clonotype was seen a few times. In DNA form, the CDR3 reads TGTGCCAGCAGTTTACAGGACGGCTCCTACGAGCAGTACTTC. It encodes CASSLQDGSYEQYF. J is TRBJ2-7 and V is TRBV12-3 or TRBV12-4; unclear D gene. The CDR3 length is 14 residues. Trimming left V 2 bases short and J 0 bases short, with 8 bases between.

V usage is TRBV6-2 or TRBV6-3 and J usage is TRBJ2-1, with a weak D call TRBD1 (6 bases). Trimming left V 5 bases short and J 1 base short, with 12 bases between. This CDR3 contains 15 residues. Germline values: CDR1 MNHEY, CDR2 SVGEGT. CDR3 sequence: CASSARQVSYNEQFF. CDR3 sequence (DNA): TGTGCCAGCAGTGCCAGACAGGTATCCTACAATGAGCAGTTCTTC.

The rearrangement links TRBV20-1 to TRBJ1-5; D ambiguous. V gave up 0 bases and J gave up 0 bases, with 12 bases separating them. CDR3 length: 16 residues. From germline, CDR1 is DFQATT and CDR2 SNEGSKA (reference sequence). As DNA, the CDR3 is TGCAGTGCTAGAGATCGAAGCAGATATAGCAATCAGCCCCAGCATTTT. Amino acids: CSARDRSRYSNQPQHF.